In its sample, the clone carrying this T cell receptor (beta chain) was seen a few times. Its target is not known. From the RT-PCR reads, TCRdb called clonotypes with MiXCR, one entry per CDR3 protein. Here the sample spans 650,000 to 850,000 distinct CDR3 sequences, around 13% being singletons. The CDR3 has 13 residues. V was shortened by 1 base and J by 5 bases, with 12 bases between the two germline ends. In germline, CDR1 is DFQATT, CDR2 SNEGSKA (reference sequence). These data originate in a study of response to subunit inactivated influenza vaccine. Study observations and caveats: After each seasonal influenza vaccination, few new T cells are recruited, the authors suggested.

The starting material was PBMCs from blood, obtained 14 days before vaccination. This receptor was identified in a man over 45 who received an inactivated influenza vaccine. This chain links TRBV20-1 with TRBJ2-7; D unclear. The CDR3 loop reads CSARVRQGHEQYF. The CDR3 coding sequence is TGCAGTGCTAGAGTGCGGCAAGGCCACGAGCAGTACTTC.